A single sample is the source of the 14 T cell receptor beta chains below, sequenced in a study of blood T cell repertoires in COVID-19. The method was immunoSEQ multiplex PCR; TCRdb's version includes in-frame clones alone and lacks a portion of them. The table has some 150,000 clones, about 85% seen once. Input material: peripheral blood. Every receptor here comes from a man in his sixties who had recovered from COVID-19.

The V and J genes are TRBV5-4 and TRBJ2-7; TRBD1 agrees at 11 bases. V was pared by 5 bases and J by 1 base, with 8 bases of the junction left unmatched. This CDR3 has 16 amino acids. CDR1 is SGHNT and CDR2 is YYREEE in the germline V gene (reference sequence). CDR3 loop: CASSSGQGVTSYEQYF. The CDR3 DNA reads TGTGCCAGCAGTTCGGGACAGGGGGTAACTTCCTACGAGCAGTACTTC.

V and J are TRBV7-3 and TRBJ2-2; perhaps TRBD1 as D (6 bases). V was trimmed by 4 bases and J by 1 base, leaving 7 bases between them. The germline V gene encodes CDR1 SGHTA and CDR2 FQGTGA. This CDR3 contains 14 residues. This CDR3 reads CASSSGQNTGELFF. The CDR3 nucleotides read TGTGCCAGCAGCTCGGGACAGAACACCGGGGAGCTGTTTTTT.

This chain uses TRBV6-6 with TRBJ2-1; 8 bases line up with TRBD1. CDR1 is MNHNY, CDR2 SVGAGI, per germline (reference sequence). The CDR3 runs to 13 residues. V dropped 8 bases and J dropped 4; count of bases not matched to a gene: 4. The CDR3 bases are TGTGCCAGCTCCCGGGACAGGTACAATGAGCAGTTCTTC. Protein product: CASSRDRYNEQFF.

In DNA, the CDR3 is TGTGCCAGCAGCGCTGGGGACAGGGGTAGGGGCTACACCTTC. Amino acids: CASSAGDRGRGYTF. V is TRBV11-2 and J is TRBJ1-2, with TRBD1 matching over 10 bases. The CDR3 contains 14 residues. Germline lookup yields CDR1 SGHAT and CDR2 FQNNGV. The V and J ends lost 5 bases and 8 bases, in that order; junction bases with no gene match: 8.

The V and J genes are TRBV14 and TRBJ1-2, with 9 positions matching TRBD1. CDR1 and CDR2 (germline): SGHDN, FVKESK. This CDR3 comprises 15 residues. The trim removed 1 base at V and 8 bases at J, leaving 8 bases unmatched. CDR3 sequence reads: CASSQVKDRGDGYTF. The DNA for the CDR3 is TGTGCCAGCAGCCAAGTGAAGGACAGGGGCGACGGCTACACCTTC. Combining the CDR3 with reference TRBV14 and TRBJ1-2 gives the whole variable domain EAGVTQFPSHSVIEKGQTVTLRCDPISGHDNLYWYRRVMGKEIKFLLHFVKESKQDESGMPNNRFLAERTGGTYSTLKVQPAELEDSGVYFCASSQVKDRGDGYTFGSGTRLTVV.

The chain joins TRBV6-4 to TRBJ1-2; D is unresolved. This CDR3 is 13 amino acids long. Germline V gene data show CDR1 as MRHNA and CDR2 as SNTAGT. V lost 0 bases to trimming and J lost 8 bases, with 10 bases between them. Written as DNA, the CDR3 is TGTGCCAGCAGTGACTCCGGGGAGGAGGGCTACACCTTC. The encoded protein is CASSDSGEEGYTF.

The chain recombines TRBV7-2 with TRBJ1-2, with unresolved D. V dropped 2 bases and J dropped 5 bases, with 9 bases sitting between them. The CDR3 extends over 13 amino acids. Germline V gene lookup returns CDR1 SGHTA and CDR2 FQGNSA. The CDR3: CASSLNSWYGYTF. CDR3 bases: TGTGCCAGCAGCTTAAACAGTTGGTATGGCTACACCTTC.

The chain carries TRBV27 and TRBJ2-7; 8 nucleotides match TRBD1. The CDR3 extends over 14 amino acids. Germline V gene sequence: CDR1 MNHEY, CDR2 SMNVEV (reference sequence). The trim removed 7 bases at V and 7 bases at J, leaving 12 bases unmatched. This CDR3 reads CASTTDRGFREQYF. CDR3 DNA sequence: TGTGCCAGCACTACCGACAGGGGATTTCGAGAGCAGTACTTC.

The chain uses TRBV5-6 and TRBJ1-6; 9 bases map to TRBD1. Germline assignment: CDR1 SGHDT and CDR2 YYEEEE. The CDR3 is 15 amino acids. V shed 5 bases and J 8 bases; nucleotides not matched to a gene: 8. DNA for the CDR3: TGTGCCAGCAGGGAGCGCGGGACAGGGTATTCACCCCTCCACTTT. This translates into CASRERGTGYSPLHF.

In its sample, this clone was seen once. V usage is TRBV6-2 or TRBV6-3 and J usage is TRBJ2-5, with 7 nucleotides matching TRBD2. The germline V gene encodes CDR1 MNHEY and CDR2 SVGEGT. There are 12 residues in the CDR3. V dropped 4 bases and J dropped 6; count of bases not matched to a gene: 2. This CDR3 is CASSSRGKTQYF. As DNA, the CDR3 is TGTGCCAGCAGTTCGCGGGGGAAGACCCAGTACTTC.

This clone was picked up a small number of times. J is TRBJ1-5 and V is TRBV4-3, with D uncertain. V lost 1 base, J lost 1 base, and 5 bases lay in between. This CDR3 region has 14 residues. CDR1 is LGHNA, CDR2 YSLEER, per germline. The CDR3 protein is CASSQVESNQPQHF. CDR3 sequence (DNA): TGCGCCAGCAGCCAAGTAGAAAGCAATCAGCCCCAGCATTTT.

This clone came up once. The same CDR3 can be traced to other DNA sequences in this sample. The J gene is TRBJ2-7, the V gene TRBV5-1; no definite D call. In germline, CDR1 is SGHRS, CDR2 YFSETQ. V gave up 0 bases and J gave up 6 bases, with 4 bases separating them. The CDR3 is made up of 11 amino acids. CDR3 DNA: TGCGCCAGCAGCTTGGGAGGCGAGCAGTACTTC. It encodes CASSLGGEQYF.

This clone showed up just once. V gene TRBV6-4 combines with J gene TRBJ2-3, with a possible D match to TRBD2 (6 bases). CDR1 is MRHNA and CDR2 is SNTAGT in the germline V gene. V lost 6 bases and J 2 bases, leaving 18 bases between the germline ends. The CDR3 length is 16 residues. CDR3 protein: CASSPSTRELTDTQYF. The DNA for the CDR3 is TGTGCCAGCAGCCCCTCCACACGGGAGCTCACAGATACGCAGTATTTT.

This chain uses TRBV19 with TRBJ1-1, with D unresolved. The CDR3 totals 14 residues. V lost 7 bases and J lost 0, with 12 bases in between. The germline V gene encodes CDR1 LNHDA and CDR2 SQIVND (reference sequence). CDR3 loop: CASNLRSMNTEAFF. CDR3 nucleotides: TGTGCCAGTAATCTAAGGAGCATGAACACTGAAGCTTTCTTT.